This T cell receptor beta chain was recovered during a study of cytomegalovirus exposure and HLA in healthy donors. Germline lookup yields CDR1 MNHNS and CDR2 SASEGT. The V gene lost 5 bases and the J gene lost 1 base, with 9 bases spanning the gap. This CDR3 spans 13 amino acids. Both 60 Vbeta primers and 13 Jbeta primers went into the PCR. Only in-frame clones appear in the TCRdb table, and some are missing; sequencing was by immunoSEQ multiplex PCR. Of approximately 150,000 clones listed, approximately 78% are singletons. The sequence derives from a man aged 18 to 30 in good health and CMV-seropositive. The sequenced sample was PBMCs. The rearrangement uses TRBV6-1 and TRBJ2-7; TRBD1 might be the D (6 bases). This chain's CDR3 is CASSWGPSYEQYF. The CDR3 bases are TGTGCCAGCAGTTGGGGGCCTTCCTACGAGCAGTACTTC.